This TCR beta chain emerged from a study of T cells in Graves' hyperthyroidism and ophthalmopathy. Regions amplified from RNA transcripts were the TCR beta CDR3 regions. TCR CDR3 regions were first amplified by RT-PCR with HTBI primers. TCRdb re-derived calls from the multiplex PCR reads in MiXCR, one entry per CDR3 protein. The sample yields fewer than 350,000 distinct CDR3 sequences, around a sixth seen once. Germline-derived CDR1 and CDR2 are SSHAT and FNYEAQ (reference sequence). CDR3 length equals 16 residues. At least ten counts were recorded for this clonotype. The junction departs from the called germline gene at one end, perhaps through a read error. Each ophthalmopathy patient scored at least 3 on the Clinical Activity Score and at least 4 on NOSPECS grade, with duration under 3 months. Used for diagnoses were clinical symptoms, serum thyroxine and TRAb, thyroid ultrasound and orbital computed tomography.

Sequences were obtained from blood. V is TRBV7-7 and J is TRBJ2-5, with D uncertain. The origin of this receptor is a woman aged 40-49 years with Graves' ophthalmopathy. Written as DNA, the CDR3 is TGTGCTAGCAGCTTGTCACTTTGGGCAGAACAAGAGACCCAGTACTTC. Protein product: CASSLSLWAEQETQYF.